This passage covers 17 T cell receptor beta chains from one sample sequenced in a study of T cells in Graves' hyperthyroidism and ophthalmopathy. Amplified TCR beta CDR3 regions came from RNA transcripts. HTBI primers drove first-round RT-PCR of the TCR CDR3. TCRdb re-analysed the multiplex PCR reads in MiXCR, keeping a single row per CDR3 protein. This sample has some 500,000 distinct CDR3 sequences, with approximately 16% found just once. Input material: blood. All receptors derive from a woman younger than 45 with Graves' ophthalmopathy.

Many counts were recorded for this clonotype. The rearrangement links TRBV12-3 or TRBV12-4 to TRBJ1-5; D not certain. With 4 bases removed from V and 2 bases from J, the gap between germline ends came to 9 bases. The CDR3 runs 14 residues. The DNA of the CDR3 is TGTGCCAGCAGTTACAGCGGGCGCAATCAGCCCCAGCATTTT. Translated, it gives CASSYSGRNQPQHF.

This clonotype was observed many times. V gene TRBV7-3 combines with J gene TRBJ1-1, with TRBD1 matching over 8 bases. Germline lookup yields CDR1 SGHTA and CDR2 FQGTGA. This CDR3 has 12 residues. Germline trimming cut 5 bases from V and 11 bases from J; bases unmatched to any gene: 7. CDR3 loop: CASSLAHRGAFF. In DNA form, the CDR3 reads TGTGCCAGCAGCCTCGCCCACAGGGGGGCTTTCTTT.

This clonotype was seen repeatedly, ten times or more. V is TRBV7-9 and J is TRBJ1-2; TRBD1 agrees at 7 bases. CDR3 length equals 15 residues. Germline values: CDR1 SEHNR, CDR2 FQNEAQ (reference sequence). The trim removed 5 bases at V and 2 bases at J, leaving 8 bases unmatched. The chain's CDR3 is CASSPTGPTNYGYTF. CDR3 nucleotides: TGTGCCAGCAGCCCGACAGGGCCGACAAACTATGGCTACACCTTC.

Remarks on this clonotype: One junction end disagrees with the germline gene, perhaps due to a read error. The V gene is TRBV6-2 or TRBV6-3, the J gene TRBJ2-1, with TRBD2 matching over 8 bases. Germline V gene sequence: CDR1 MNHEY, CDR2 SVGEGT. The CDR3 length is 16 residues. The CDR3 DNA is TGTGCCAGCACCCGACTGGGGACTAGAAGGTACAATGGGCAGTTCTTC. This translates into CASTRLGTRRYNGQFF.

V and J are TRBV5-1 and TRBJ2-1; D possibly uses TRBD1 or TRBD2 (5 bases each). Trimming took 4 bases from V and 8 from J, leaving 22 bases between them. The germline V gene encodes CDR1 SGHRS and CDR2 YFSETQ. CDR3 size: 16 residues. The CDR3 DNA follows: TGCGCCAGCAGCGGGAAAGTCGGGGCCAATGGCGATGAGCAGTTCTTC. This codes for CASSGKVGANGDEQFF.

This clonotype appeared a few times. The chain uses TRBV27 and TRBJ2-2; TRBD1 is a possible D gene (6 bases). The germline gives CDR1 MNHEY, CDR2 SMNVEV (reference sequence). The CDR3 has 17 amino acids. V was trimmed by 1 base and J by 7 bases, leaving 19 bases between them. CDR3 coding DNA: TGTGCCAGCAGTTTATTGCCGACAGGCCTAGAAGGCGGGGAGCTGTTTTTT. Its protein product is CASSLLPTGLEGGELFF.

Of note for this clonotype: A much larger clone differs from this one at a single base, so this may be a read error. The chain couples TRBV24-1 to TRBJ1-2; TRBD1 aligns across 9 bases. CDR3 length: 14 amino acids. V shed 4 bases and J 9 bases; nucleotides not matched to a gene: 8. Germline CDR1 is KGHDR and CDR2 is SFDVKD. The CDR3 bases are TGTGCCACCAGTGACCCTGGACAGGGGTATAGCTACACCTTC. Its protein is CATSDPGQGYSYTF.

There are a few counts of this clonotype. The gene calls are TRBV2 and TRBJ2-4; D not certain. V gave up 6 bases and J gave up 4 bases, with 13 bases separating them. The CDR3 consists of 14 residues. CDR1 and CDR2 from the germline V gene are SNHLY and FYNNEI. CDR3: CASRGYSPKNIQYF. The CDR3 region has the DNA TGTGCCAGCAGGGGTTATAGTCCTAAAAACATTCAGTACTTC.

The V gene is TRBV12-3 or TRBV12-4, the J gene TRBJ2-7, with D tentatively TRBD1 (6 bases). The V and J ends lost 5 bases and 0 bases respectively, with 11 bases between them. This CDR3 spans 14 amino acids. CDR3: CASSPGTLSYEQYF. The CDR3 DNA sequence: TGTGCCAGCAGTCCCGGGACACTCTCCTACGAGCAGTACTTC.

J is TRBJ2-7 and V is TRBV11-2; D is tentatively TRBD1 or TRBD2 (5 bases each). V was shortened by 4 bases and J by 3 bases, with 19 bases between the two germline ends. The CDR3 sequence is 16 residues long. Germline V gene data show CDR1 as SGHAT and CDR2 as FQNNGV. The CDR3 protein is CASSSTVGTHLYEQYF. The CDR3, as DNA: TGTGCCAGCAGCTCTACGGTGGGGACCCACCTCTACGAGCAGTACTTC.

The J gene is TRBJ2-1, the V gene TRBV18, with 8 bases identical to TRBD1. With V trimmed by 5 bases and J by 7 bases, 13 bases remained unmatched. The CDR3 has 16 residues. Germline V gene data show CDR1 as KGHSH and CDR2 as LQKENI. This chain's CDR3 is CASSASGGVFFNEQFF. The CDR3 DNA is TGTGCCAGCTCAGCCTCAGGGGGCGTTTTCTTTAATGAGCAGTTCTTC.

This clonotype appeared many times. The V gene is TRBV20-1, the J gene TRBJ2-7; 9 bases are shared with TRBD1. CDR1 and CDR2 (germline): DFQATT, SNEGSKA (reference sequence). The J segment lost 5 bases and the V segment lost 1 base, leaving 3 bases of the junction unmatched. This CDR3 contains 13 residues. CDR3 protein: CSARAGTGNEQYF. In DNA form, the CDR3 reads TGCAGTGCTAGAGCCGGGACAGGGAACGAGCAGTACTTC.

The J gene is TRBJ2-2, the V gene TRBV28; the match to TRBD2 covers 10 bases. Germline V lookup: CDR1 MDHEN, CDR2 SYDVKM. The CDR3 is 17 amino acids. V trimming: 1 base; J trimming: 6 bases; junction bases outside the gene matches: 8. The CDR3 loop reads CASSLSILAGEAGELFF. DNA of the CDR3: TGTGCCAGCAGTTTATCTATCCTAGCGGGAGAGGCCGGGGAGCTGTTTTTT.

This clonotype came up a few times. V is TRBV28 and J is TRBJ2-7, with TRBD1 matching 12 bases. With V trimmed by 1 base and J by 5 bases, 3 bases remained unmatched. CDR3 length: 15 amino acids. Germline CDR1 is MDHEN and CDR2 is SYDVKM. CDR3: CASSLSGTGGHEQYF. DNA of the CDR3: TGTGCCAGCAGTTTATCTGGGACAGGGGGCCACGAGCAGTACTTC.

This clonotype was seen at least ten times. The rearrangement uses TRBV27 and TRBJ2-3; 10 nucleotides align to TRBD2. Germline V CDR1 and CDR2: MNHEY, SMNVEV (reference sequence). V gave up 9 bases and J gave up 1 base; unmatched junction bases: 13. The CDR3 extends over 17 amino acids. The CDR3 loop is CASRIAGGAIRTDTQYF. CDR3 nucleotide sequence: TGTGCCAGTCGAATAGCGGGAGGCGCCATCCGCACAGATACGCAGTATTTT.

J is TRBJ1-5 and V is TRBV10-3, with D perhaps matching TRBD1 (5 bases). In germline, CDR1 is ENHRY, CDR2 SYGVKD. Trimming took 0 bases from V and 2 from J, leaving 11 bases between them. The length of the CDR3 is 16 residues. CDR3 in amino acids: CAISESLGGGNQPQHF. In DNA, the CDR3 is TGTGCCATCAGTGAGTCTCTAGGAGGGGGCAATCAGCCCCAGCATTTT.

This clonotype was detected many times. The V gene is TRBV7-2, the J gene TRBJ2-1; D is ambiguous. The CDR3 spans 12 residues. Deletions cut 1 base from V and 12 bases from J, with 10 bases between. Germline CDR1 and CDR2: SGHTA and FQGNSA. CDR3 nucleotide sequence: TGTGCCAGCAGCTTAGGTGGGGTAGGGCAGTTCTTC. Translated, it gives CASSLGGVGQFF.